This T cell receptor beta chain was observed in a study of CD8+CD57+ T cells in acquired aplastic anemia. The overall study: Sorted cells (CD4+ and CD8+) yielded DNA amounts that averaged roughly 3.2 ug. General study points: Researchers report that twenty-nine CD8+ CDR3 sequences appeared in both patients and controls.

Trimming took off 3 bases at V and 7 bases at J, with 15 bases between the two ends. The CDR3 contains 15 residues. Germline values: CDR1 KGHDR, CDR2 SFDVKD. Both TCR beta VDJ combination and CDR3 sequence profiling were carried out. Genomic DNA was the template for this profiling. One entry per CDR3 protein, called by TCRdb with MiXCR from the reads. The table includes a few hundred thousand distinct CDR3 sequences, around three fifths detected once. A single count supports this clonotype. Its antigen is not known. Patients who underwent sequencing had shown CD8+CD57+ cell expansion by flow cytometry. Each patient had severe acquired aplastic anemia. Blood came from patients not yet given any therapy.

The receptor's source is a human donor with aplastic anemia. Sequencing was done on a sample of sorted CD4+, CD8+, or CD8+CD57+ T cells (not recorded which) from PBMCs. This chain links TRBV24-1 with TRBJ2-1; D uncertain. The CDR3 DNA follows: TGTGCCACCAGTGATGGGGTTGGGTACATAAATGAGCAGTTCTTC. This gives the protein CATSDGVGYINEQFF.